These T cell receptor beta chains were read from a single sample in a study of T cells after yellow fever vaccination. TCRdb processed the 5' RACE reads anew with MiXCR; each CDR3 protein has one entry. This table has approximately 150,000 distinct CDR3 sequences, roughly 6.4% appearing once. Sequenced here: CD4+ T cells sorted from PBMCs, sampled on the day of the first yellow fever vaccination. The source of these receptors is a man between 18 and 29 years old who received the YFV17D yellow fever vaccine. The CDR3 runs from the conserved cysteine through the conserved F or W. The order of the fields is J gene, clone size, D gene, V gene, CDR3 length, CDR3 protein, CDR3 DNA. A D gene is named only where the DNA matches it firmly. Size tells how often a clone was seen (once, few, many) or the class of an expanded clone, and some rows leave it out.

j_gene: TRBJ1-2; abundance: many; d_gene: -; v_gene: TRBV5-4; len: 16; CDR3aa: CASSVGQSPGTYGYTF; CDR3nt: TGTGCCAGCAGCGTAGGACAGTCGCCTGGTACATATGGCTACACCTTC
j_gene: TRBJ1-5; abundance: few; d_gene: TRBD1; v_gene: TRBV5-1; len: 15; CDR3aa: CASSTGTGSNQPQHF; CDR3nt: TGCGCCAGCAGCACCGGGACAGGTTCGAATCAGCCCCAGCATTTT
j_gene: TRBJ2-1; abundance: many; d_gene: -; v_gene: TRBV7-2; len: 17; CDR3aa: CASSLWGPGGGLNEQFF; CDR3nt: TGTGCCAGCAGCTTATGGGGCCCTGGGGGGGGCCTCAATGAGCAGTTCTTC
j_gene: TRBJ1-5; abundance: few; d_gene: -; v_gene: TRBV6-1; len: 13; CDR3aa: CASQQGGNQPQHF; CDR3nt: TGTGCCAGCCAGCAGGGAGGCAATCAGCCCCAGCATTTT
j_gene: TRBJ2-3; abundance: many; d_gene: -; v_gene: TRBV5-1; len: 15; CDR3aa: CASRVVGFLSDTQYF; CDR3nt: TGCGCCAGCAGGGTTGTCGGTTTCCTATCGGATACGCAGTATTTT
j_gene: TRBJ2-3; abundance: many; d_gene: TRBD2; v_gene: TRBV5-1; len: 14; CDR3aa: CAGRFSGPTDTQYF; CDR3nt: TGCGCCGGCCGCTTTAGCGGGCCCACAGATACGCAGTATTTT
j_gene: TRBJ1-1; abundance: -; d_gene: TRBD1; v_gene: TRBV6-2/TRBV6-3; len: 14; CDR3aa: CASSMQQGVTEAFF; CDR3nt: TGTGCCAGCAGTATGCAACAGGGGGTTACTGAAGCTTTCTTT
j_gene: TRBJ1-2; abundance: few; d_gene: -; v_gene: TRBV5-1; len: 15; CDR3aa: CASSATSIPNYGYTF; CDR3nt: TGCGCCAGCAGCGCCACCTCTATACCTAACTATGGCTACACCTTC
j_gene: TRBJ2-5; abundance: -; d_gene: -; v_gene: TRBV15; len: 13; CDR3aa: CATRGAAQETQYF; CDR3nt: TGTGCCACTAGAGGGGCCGCACAAGAGACCCAGTACTTC
j_gene: TRBJ1-1; abundance: many; d_gene: -; v_gene: TRBV29-1; len: 13; CDR3aa: CSVVRVLNTEAFF; CDR3nt: TGCAGCGTTGTCAGGGTATTGAACACTGAAGCTTTCTTT
j_gene: TRBJ2-3; abundance: many; d_gene: -; v_gene: TRBV5-1; len: 14; CDR3aa: CASSLGISQDTQYF; CDR3nt: TGCGCCAGCAGCTTGGGAATCTCCCAGGATACGCAGTATTTT
j_gene: TRBJ1-6; abundance: -; d_gene: -; v_gene: TRBV20-1; len: 16; CDR3aa: CSAREITSSYNSPLHF; CDR3nt: TGCAGTGCTAGAGAGATCACGAGCTCCTATAATTCACCCCTCCACTTT
j_gene: TRBJ2-3; abundance: -; d_gene: -; v_gene: TRBV7-6; len: 14; CDR3aa: CASSSLETTDTQYF; CDR3nt: TGTGCCAGCAGCTCCCTGGAAACCACAGATACGCAGTATTTT
j_gene: TRBJ1-6; abundance: many; d_gene: -; v_gene: TRBV19; len: 13; CDR3aa: CASSRSGQRPLHF; CDR3nt: TGTGCCAGTAGTAGGTCAGGTCAAAGACCCCTCCACTTT
j_gene: TRBJ1-2; abundance: -; d_gene: -; v_gene: TRBV27; len: 15; CDR3aa: CASSLSRQKFYGYTF; CDR3nt: TGTGCCAGCAGTTTATCGAGGCAAAAATTCTATGGCTACACCTTC
j_gene: TRBJ2-7; abundance: many; d_gene: -; v_gene: TRBV28; len: 11; CDR3aa: CASSLQREQYF; CDR3nt: TGTGCCAGCAGTTTACAGCGCGAGCAGTACTTC
j_gene: TRBJ1-1; abundance: many; d_gene: -; v_gene: TRBV7-9; len: 12; CDR3aa: CASSSSRDSAFF; CDR3nt: TGTGCCAGCAGCTCGTCCAGAGATTCGGCTTTCTTT
j_gene: TRBJ1-1; abundance: few; d_gene: TRBD1; v_gene: TRBV25-1; len: 13; CDR3aa: CATSGTGGFEAFF; CDR3nt: TGTGCCACCTCCGGGACAGGGGGGTTTGAAGCTTTCTTT
j_gene: TRBJ2-2; abundance: many; d_gene: -; v_gene: TRBV4-1; len: 14; CDR3aa: CASSLRLDTGELFF; CDR3nt: TGCGCCAGCAGCTTGCGACTCGATACCGGGGAGCTGTTTTTT
j_gene: TRBJ2-3; abundance: many; d_gene: -; v_gene: TRBV7-2; len: 14; CDR3aa: CASSQTGTTDTQYF; CDR3nt: TGTGCCAGCAGCCAGACGGGGACCACAGATACGCAGTATTTT
j_gene: TRBJ2-3; abundance: many; d_gene: -; v_gene: TRBV2; len: 14; CDR3aa: CASSQWTAQDTQYF; CDR3nt: TGTGCCAGCAGTCAATGGACAGCGCAAGATACGCAGTATTTT
j_gene: TRBJ2-7; abundance: few; d_gene: -; v_gene: TRBV5-1; len: 15; CDR3aa: CASSLDAGSSYEQYF; CDR3nt: TGCGCCAGCAGCTTGGATGCGGGGAGCTCCTACGAGCAGTACTTC
j_gene: TRBJ2-3; abundance: -; d_gene: -; v_gene: TRBV7-2; len: 12; CDR3aa: CGVGGRGDTQYF; CDR3nt: TGTGGAGTGGGCGGGCGCGGAGATACGCAGTATTTT
j_gene: TRBJ1-1; abundance: many; d_gene: TRBD1; v_gene: TRBV7-2; len: 16; CDR3aa: CASSLNPGTGNTEAFF; CDR3nt: TGTGCCAGCAGCTTAAACCCCGGGACAGGGAACACTGAAGCTTTCTTT
j_gene: TRBJ2-4; abundance: many; d_gene: TRBD1; v_gene: TRBV12-3/TRBV12-4; len: 13; CDR3aa: CASSFDRGTIQYF; CDR3nt: TGTGCCAGCAGTTTTGACAGGGGAACCATTCAGTACTTC
j_gene: TRBJ2-3; abundance: many; d_gene: TRBD2; v_gene: TRBV29-1; len: 15; CDR3aa: CSVEGPSGGTDTQYF; CDR3nt: TGCAGCGTTGAAGGACCTAGCGGGGGGACAGATACGCAGTATTTT
j_gene: TRBJ2-5; abundance: many; d_gene: -; v_gene: TRBV29-1; len: 13; CDR3aa: CSAAGTVKETQYF; CDR3nt: TGCAGCGCCGCCGGGACGGTTAAAGAGACCCAGTACTTC
j_gene: TRBJ2-3; abundance: -; d_gene: -; v_gene: TRBV10-3; len: 12; CDR3aa: CAIREGTDTQYF; CDR3nt: TGTGCCATCAGGGAAGGGACGGATACGCAGTATTTT
j_gene: TRBJ1-1; abundance: -; d_gene: TRBD1; v_gene: TRBV12-3/TRBV12-4; len: 16; CDR3aa: CASRSQEQGMNTEAFF; CDR3nt: TGTGCCAGCAGATCTCAAGAACAGGGGATGAACACTGAAGCTTTCTTT
j_gene: TRBJ2-3; abundance: many; d_gene: -; v_gene: TRBV25-1; len: 15; CDR3aa: CASSEAGTYTDTQYF; CDR3nt: TGTGCCAGCAGTGAAGCTGGAACTTACACAGATACGCAGTATTTT
j_gene: TRBJ1-6; abundance: many; d_gene: -; v_gene: TRBV4-3; len: 14; CDR3aa: CASSQDDRTSPLHF; CDR3nt: TGCGCCAGCAGCCAAGATGACAGGACTTCACCCCTCCACTTT
j_gene: TRBJ1-2; abundance: many; d_gene: TRBD1; v_gene: TRBV12-3/TRBV12-4; len: 15; CDR3aa: CASSTGGAYSYGYTF; CDR3nt: TGTGCCAGCAGTACAGGGGGGGCATACAGTTATGGCTACACCTTC
j_gene: TRBJ2-1; abundance: many; d_gene: -; v_gene: TRBV10-3; len: 12; CDR3aa: CAINGGYNEQFF; CDR3nt: TGTGCCATCAATGGCGGGTACAATGAGCAGTTCTTC
j_gene: TRBJ2-3; abundance: many; d_gene: -; v_gene: TRBV14; len: 14; CDR3aa: CASSQGDFTDTQYF; CDR3nt: TGTGCCAGCAGCCAAGGGGACTTCACAGATACGCAGTATTTT
j_gene: TRBJ2-1; abundance: many; d_gene: TRBD2; v_gene: TRBV5-1; len: 15; CDR3aa: CASSRGLAVSGEQFF; CDR3nt: TGCGCCAGCAGCCGGGGACTAGCGGTGTCAGGTGAGCAGTTCTTC
j_gene: TRBJ1-5; abundance: -; d_gene: -; v_gene: TRBV27; len: 14; CDR3aa: CASRPSGHNQPQHF; CDR3nt: TGTGCCAGCAGGCCCTCGGGGCACAATCAGCCCCAGCATTTT
j_gene: TRBJ2-3; abundance: -; d_gene: -; v_gene: TRBV18; len: 15; CDR3aa: CASSPPGTRTDTQYF; CDR3nt: TGTGCCAGCTCACCACCGGGCACCCGCACAGATACGCAGTATTTT
j_gene: TRBJ2-1; abundance: many; d_gene: -; v_gene: TRBV12-3/TRBV12-4; len: 14; CDR3aa: CASTPGLAFNEQFF; CDR3nt: TGTGCCAGCACCCCGGGGCTAGCCTTCAATGAGCAGTTCTTC
j_gene: TRBJ1-1; abundance: few; d_gene: -; v_gene: TRBV7-2; len: 15; CDR3aa: CASSLLAGLNTEAFF; CDR3nt: TGTGCCAGCAGCTTACTTGCAGGGTTGAACACTGAAGCTTTCTTT
j_gene: TRBJ2-5; abundance: -; d_gene: TRBD2; v_gene: TRBV13; len: 18; CDR3aa: CASSPRWTSGETVETQYF; CDR3nt: TGTGCCAGCAGCCCGAGGTGGACTAGCGGGGAAACCGTGGAGACCCAGTACTTC
j_gene: TRBJ1-2; abundance: many; d_gene: -; v_gene: TRBV12-3/TRBV12-4; len: 16; CDR3aa: CASSPRLGRSNYGYTF; CDR3nt: TGTGCCAGCAGTCCCCGGCTGGGACGGTCTAACTATGGCTACACCTTC
j_gene: TRBJ2-7; abundance: many; d_gene: -; v_gene: TRBV12-3/TRBV12-4; len: 15; CDR3aa: CASSPRGGRAYEQYF; CDR3nt: TGTGCCAGCAGCCCGCGGGGCGGGCGTGCCTACGAGCAGTACTTC
j_gene: TRBJ2-2; abundance: few; d_gene: -; v_gene: TRBV6-1; len: 14; CDR3aa: CASSPGWLTGELFF; CDR3nt: TGTGCCAGCAGCCCTGGGTGGCTCACCGGGGAGCTGTTTTTT
j_gene: TRBJ2-1; abundance: many; d_gene: -; v_gene: TRBV12-3/TRBV12-4; len: 14; CDR3aa: CAIKKTQTYNEQFF; CDR3nt: TGTGCCATCAAAAAGACCCAAACTTACAATGAGCAGTTCTTC
j_gene: TRBJ1-2; abundance: few; d_gene: -; v_gene: TRBV7-2; len: 15; CDR3aa: CASSLAGTPGHGYTF; CDR3nt: TGTGCCAGCAGCTTAGCCGGAACCCCAGGCCATGGCTACACCTTC
j_gene: TRBJ2-1; abundance: few; d_gene: -; v_gene: TRBV29-1; len: 14; CDR3aa: CTASRGGMSNEQFF; CDR3nt: TGCACCGCCTCAAGGGGGGGGATGAGCAATGAGCAGTTCTTC
j_gene: TRBJ2-7; abundance: few; d_gene: -; v_gene: TRBV5-6; len: 14; CDR3aa: CASSPGRPAGEQYF; CDR3nt: TGTGCCAGCAGCCCGGGACGGCCAGCGGGCGAGCAGTACTTC
j_gene: TRBJ2-2; abundance: many; d_gene: -; v_gene: TRBV4-1; len: 15; CDR3aa: CASSQEGQYTGELFF; CDR3nt: TGCGCCAGCAGCCAAGAAGGCCAGTACACCGGGGAGCTGTTTTTT